The clone carrying this T cell receptor beta chain occurred a few times. Antigen specificity is unknown. These data originate in a study of cytotoxic CD8 clonotypes in ibrutinib-treated CLL. Study context: Partial responses numbered some 24 and complete responses 2; after a median about 72 months, roughly 15 stayed remitted and approximately twelve progressed. Response sampling occurred after a median 12 months of treatment (range 6 to 36).

With sequencing, the targeted depth ranged from 1 in 200,000 to 1 in 1 million T cells. Generated by immunoSEQ multiplex PCR, the TCRdb table keeps only in-frame clones and is missing some. The data show about 57,000 clones, 56% seen once. Overall study findings and caveats: Clonality increased with ibrutinib response but returned toward baseline at progression.

The CDR3 spans 14 residues. Germline-derived CDR1 and CDR2 are SGHRS and YFSETQ. V gave up 2 bases and J gave up 1 base; unmatched junction bases: 0. The source is a human donor with chronic lymphocytic leukemia. Material: PBMCs, obtained after 24 months of ibrutinib treatment. J is TRBJ1-1 and V is TRBV5-1; TRBD1 matches 9 bases. For the CDR3, the DNA is TGCGCCAGCAGCTTACAGGGGGCGAACACTGAAGCTTTCTTT. It yields the protein CASSLQGANTEAFF.